This T cell receptor (beta chain) was found in a study of T cell responses to AZD1222 COVID-19 vaccine. The study, taken as a whole, reports: Unmutated regions of variants are reportedly targeted by nearly half of spike-specific TCRs. Regions 160-218 and 743-854 held dominance among vaccine-associated CD4 TCRs, which spanned spike.

This clone occurred once. Its antigen is unidentified. CDR3 length equals 13 residues. Germline CDR1 is MNHEY and CDR2 is SMNVEV (reference sequence). Germline trimming cut 6 bases from V and 9 bases from J; bases unmatched to any gene: 4. The method was immunoSEQ multiplex PCR; TCRdb's version includes in-frame clones alone and lacks a portion of them. The data hold 150,000 to 200,000 clones, with approximately 93% observed a single time. This specimen was peripheral blood, taken on day 0 of AZD1222 vaccination. This chain links TRBV27 with TRBJ2-1, with TRBD2 matching over 11 bases. The source is an adult in good health. Here the CDR3 DNA reads TGTGCCAGCAGACTAGCGGGGGCAGGTGAGCAGTTCTTC. Translating gives CASRLAGAGEQFF.